This TCR beta chain was sequenced in a study of cytomegalovirus exposure and HLA in healthy donors. Data came from immunoSEQ multiplex PCR; TCRdb stores just in-frame clones and leaves some out. The table includes 150,000 to 200,000 clones, 87% detected once. CDR3 size: 12 residues. Germline lookup yields CDR1 LNHDA and CDR2 SQIVND (reference sequence). V trimming: 9 bases; J trimming: 4 bases; junction bases outside the gene matches: 4. This sequence originates from a woman between 25 and 40 years old in good health and CMV-seronegative. V usage is TRBV19 and J usage is TRBJ1-2, with 8 bases fitting TRBD1. Sequencing was carried out using PBMCs. This chain's CDR3 is CASGDRGYGYTF. The CDR3 DNA reads as TGTGCCAGCGGAGACAGGGGCTATGGCTACACCTTC.